These 18 T cell receptor beta chains came from one sample sequenced in a study of regulatory T cells in long-lasting Graves disease. Arm-PCR with iRepertoire HTBI primers amplified the CDR3 regions for these TCR beta libraries. A single record per CDR3 protein comes from TCRdb applying MiXCR to the multiplex PCR reads. The data show hundreds of thousands of distinct CDR3 sequences, 15% to 20% seen once. Time point defined: newly diagnosed GD, antithyroid drugs for less than 3 months. From RNA extracted from PBMCs, the TCR library was made. These same records also appear under a second study, on T cells in Graves' hyperthyroidism and ophthalmopathy.

Sequencing was performed on peripheral blood mononuclear cells (PBMCs), taken at new diagnosis, from a patient treated with antithyroid drugs. Every receptor here comes from a woman aged 25 to 39 with Graves disease.

This clonotype came up a few times. J is TRBJ2-2 and V is TRBV28, with D possibly being TRBD2 (5 bases). The V end lost 2 bases, the J end lost 6 bases, and 7 bases lay between the germline ends. This CDR3 comprises 13 residues. Germline V gives CDR1 MDHEN, CDR2 SYDVKM. This chain's CDR3 is CASSLGLSGELFF. In DNA form, the CDR3 reads TGTGCCAGCAGTTTAGGACTTTCCGGGGAGCTGTTTTTT.

This clonotype showed up many times. The chain links TRBV10-3 to TRBJ1-1, with D possibly TRBD1 on 5 matching bases. This CDR3 is built from 13 residues. V shed 6 bases and J shed 4 bases, with 12 bases lying between them. Germline V gene data show CDR1 as ENHRY and CDR2 as SYGVKD. Here the CDR3 DNA reads TGTGCCATCAGGGGGCTAGCCGGCACTGAAGCTTTCTTT. This codes for CAIRGLAGTEAFF.

Many counts were recorded for this clonotype. This chain links TRBV5-8 with TRBJ2-3, with 9 bases aligning to TRBD2. V lost 4 bases and J lost 6; bases outside the gene matches: 6. The CDR3 spans 14 residues. CDR1 is SGHTS and CDR2 is YDEGEE in the germline V gene. The CDR3 loop is CASSKGLAGDTQYF. CDR3 coding DNA: TGTGCCAGCAGCAAGGGACTAGCAGGCGATACGCAGTATTTT.

This clonotype was seen only a few times. The chain recombines TRBV30 with TRBJ1-1, with TRBD1 as a possible D gene (5 bases). Trimming pared 6 bases from V and 3 bases from J, leaving 20 bases between. CDR3 length: 15 residues. Germline values: CDR1 GTSNPN, CDR2 SVGIG (reference sequence). The chain's CDR3 is CACQKGTSGDTEAFF. CDR3 nucleotide sequence: TGTGCCTGTCAGAAGGGGACTTCCGGGGACACTGAAGCTTTCTTT.

This clonotype was observed a few times. The V and J genes are TRBV20-1 and TRBJ2-7; maybe TRBD2 (6 bases). The CDR3 sequence is 13 residues long. Per the germline V gene, CDR1 is DFQATT and CDR2 is SNEGSKA (reference sequence). With 6 bases removed from V and 6 bases from J, the gap between germline ends came to 18 bases. The CDR3 region has the DNA TGCAGTGCGCCTTTGGGCGGGGCACCCGAGCAGTACTTC. It yields the protein CSAPLGGAPEQYF.

J is TRBJ2-2 and V is TRBV6-1, with 9 bases that match TRBD1. CDR3 size: 15 residues. The ends lost 8 bases at V and 5 bases at J; junction bases unmatched: 9. Germline V lookup: CDR1 MNHNS, CDR2 SASEGT. The CDR3 reads CASPQDRGSTGELFF. Written as DNA, the CDR3 is TGTGCCAGCCCACAAGACAGGGGGAGTACCGGGGAGCTGTTTTTT.

V usage is TRBV20-1 and J usage is TRBJ1-5; tentative D call: TRBD1 (5 bases). This CDR3 is built from 17 residues. Trimming removed 1 base from V and 0 bases from J, with 16 bases in between. CDR1 and CDR2 (germline): DFQATT, SNEGSKA (reference sequence). The CDR3 here is CSARGHRSSDSNQPQHF. CDR3 nucleotides: TGCAGTGCTAGAGGTCACAGGTCCTCCGATAGCAATCAGCCCCAGCATTTT.

The chain links TRBV28 to TRBJ2-3; D not certain. Trimming took 6 bases from V and 2 from J, leaving 15 bases between them. The CDR3 runs to 15 residues. Germline assignment: CDR1 MDHEN and CDR2 SYDVKM. Written as DNA, the CDR3 is TGTGCCAGCAGCTTGGTTGGCGGATACACAGATACGCAGTATTTT. Translating it yields CASSLVGGYTDTQYF.

This clonotype has ten or more counts. The chain uses TRBV7-8 and TRBJ2-3, with a weak D call TRBD2 (6 bases). V lost 2 bases and J 1 base, leaving 10 bases between the germline ends. The CDR3 is 15 amino acids. Germline V lookup: CDR1 SGHVS, CDR2 FQNEAQ. CDR3 DNA sequence: TGTGCCAGCAGCTTAAACGGGAGAGGCACAGATACGCAGTATTTT. Translation gives CASSLNGRGTDTQYF.

At least ten counts were recorded for this clonotype. The J gene is TRBJ2-7, the V gene TRBV13; tentatively, D is TRBD1 (5 bases). The V end was cut by 2 bases, the J end by 4 bases, with 9 bases between. CDR3 length: 13 amino acids. Looked up from germline, CDR1 is PRHDT and CDR2 is FYEKMQ (reference sequence). CDR3 nucleotides: TGTGCCAGCAGCTTATTGTCAGGGTACGAGCAGTACTTC. Residues: CASSLLSGYEQYF.

This clonotype was seen more than once but under ten times. V usage is TRBV20-1 and J usage is TRBJ2-7; 10 bases match TRBD2. Per the germline V gene, CDR1 is DFQATT and CDR2 is SNEGSKA (reference sequence). The CDR3 runs 15 residues. The junction had 5 bases not matched to a gene; V was cut back by 0 bases and J by 3 bases. CDR3 sequence: CSARDPASGSYEQYF. CDR3 nucleotide sequence: TGCAGTGCTAGAGATCCCGCTAGCGGGAGCTACGAGCAGTACTTC.

The rearrangement uses TRBV5-4 and TRBJ1-2; perhaps TRBD1 as D (5 bases). The CDR3 sequence is 17 residues long. Germline-derived CDR1 and CDR2 are SGHNT and YYREEE (reference sequence). V lost 4 bases and J 7 bases, leaving 26 bases between the germline ends. In nucleotides, the CDR3 is TGTGCCAGCAGCCGTGACAGCGCAGGGATTACATCGTCTGGCTACACCTTC. It is translated as CASSRDSAGITSSGYTF.

This clonotype was counted at least ten times. The rearrangement joins TRBV7-9 to TRBJ2-7; D gene unclear. V lost 5 bases and J 4 bases, leaving 15 bases between the germline ends. The CDR3 runs 14 residues. The germline CDR1 and CDR2 sequences are SEHNR and FQNEAQ (reference sequence). As DNA, the CDR3 is TGTGCCAGCAGCCCGGGCATGGTGATTTACGAGCAGTACTTC. The encoded protein is CASSPGMVIYEQYF.

There are a few counts of this clonotype. The chain uses TRBV12-3 or TRBV12-4 and TRBJ2-7, with TRBD2 matching over 7 bases. CDR3 length: 13 amino acids. Unmatched junction bases numbered 1, after V lost 3 bases and J lost 2 bases. In DNA, the CDR3 is TGTGCCAGCAGTTTCGCGGGGGCCTACGAGCAGTACTTC. It is translated as CASSFAGAYEQYF.

This clonotype has just a few counts. This chain links TRBV6-5 with TRBJ1-1; no clear D. Deletions cut 0 bases from V and 5 bases from J, with 13 bases between. The CDR3 runs 15 residues. The V gene's germline CDR1 is MNHEY and CDR2 SVGAGI. The CDR3 DNA reads TGTGCCAGCAGTTACTCGGGGATGGTAGGGACTGAAGCTTTCTTT. This translates into CASSYSGMVGTEAFF.

V gene TRBV20-1 combines with J gene TRBJ1-1; D is uncertain. The CDR3 length is 12 residues. The V end was cut by 5 bases, the J end by 1 base, with 8 bases between. Germline V CDR1 and CDR2: DFQATT, SNEGSKA (reference sequence). CDR3 coding DNA: TGCAGTGCTGGTCGGGCGAACACTGAAGCTTTCTTT. The encoded protein is CSAGRANTEAFF.

In this sample, this clonotype turned up many times. The genes are TRBV28 and TRBJ1-1; D ambiguous. This CDR3 is built from 14 residues. Germline lookup yields CDR1 MDHEN and CDR2 SYDVKM. Trimming took 11 bases from V and 1 from J, leaving 17 bases between them. The CDR3 protein is CAGRVLGSNTEAFF. The CDR3 nucleotides read TGTGCCGGGCGGGTCCTTGGCTCGAACACTGAAGCTTTCTTT.

V is TRBV25-1 and J is TRBJ2-2, with D perhaps matching TRBD1 or TRBD2 (6 bases each). Germline V gives CDR1 MGHDK, CDR2 SYGVNS. The CDR3 sequence is 13 residues long. The CDR3 loop reads CAAGHQNTGELFF. The CDR3 DNA follows: TGTGCTGCGGGACACCAGAACACCGGGGAGCTGTTTTTT.